At least ten counts were recorded for the clone carrying this T cell receptor (beta chain). Time point specified: newly diagnosed GD, antithyroid drugs for less than 3 months. PBMCs provided the RNA from which the TCR library was made. This sample was taken from a study of regulatory T cells in long-lasting Graves disease. The authors built TCR beta libraries using iRepertoire HTBI primers and Arm-PCR of CDR3 regions. TCRdb recomputed calls from the multiplex PCR reads with MiXCR, one row per CDR3 protein. Of about 440,000 distinct CDR3 sequences in the sample, about 15% were seen once. V was cut by 1 base and J by 0 bases, with 10 bases left in between. CDR1 is SEHNR and CDR2 is FQNEAQ in the germline V gene (reference sequence). The CDR3 has 16 residues. Another study also made use of these data, one on T cells in Graves' hyperthyroidism and ophthalmopathy.

Source: peripheral blood mononuclear cells (PBMCs), taken at new diagnosis, from a patient treated with antithyroid drugs. This sequence was found in a woman in her thirties with Graves disease. The genes are TRBV7-9 and TRBJ1-5; D not resolved. CDR3 amino acids: CASSLGSRNSNQPQHF. The CDR3 DNA sequence: TGTGCCAGCAGCTTAGGTAGTCGGAATAGCAATCAGCCCCAGCATTTT.